The 8 T cell receptor beta chains reported below all come from one sample, sequenced in a study of breast tumors, draining lymph nodes, adjacent tissues. Using its own MiXCR run on the multiplex PCR reads, TCRdb lists one record per CDR3 protein. The sample lists under 250,000 distinct CDR3 sequences; roughly 32% were seen once. The lymph nodes were axillary draining lymph nodes from breast cancer patients. The sequencing input was axillary lymph node tissue. The receptors derive from a female donor with breast cancer. Some clones in this sample may be carry-over from other donors' samples.

This clonotype occurred many times. This chain connects TRBV3-1 to TRBJ2-7; TRBD2 aligns across 12 bases. The CDR3 totals 14 residues. Trimming cost V 6 bases and J 2 bases; bases outside gene matches: 2. CDR1 is LGHDT and CDR2 is YNNKEL in the germline V gene (reference sequence). CDR3 nucleotides: TGTGCCAGCAGAGCTAGCGGGGGGGCCTACGAGCAGTACTTC. As protein: CASRASGGAYEQYF.

Concerning this clonotype itself: An end of the junction does not agree with germline; a read error may underlie this. The gene calls are TRBV15 and TRBJ1-6; no reliable D call. Germline V lookup: CDR1 LNHNV, CDR2 YYDKDF (reference sequence). CDR3 length: 16 residues. The CDR3 sequence: CVTSRPPGAYNSPLHF. The CDR3 nucleotides read TGTGTCACCAGCAGACCCCCGGGCGCCTATAATTCCCCCCTCCACTTT.

V usage is TRBV6-2 or TRBV6-3 and J usage is TRBJ2-7, with 7 bases lining up with TRBD1. In germline, CDR1 is MNHEY, CDR2 SVGEGT. The ends lost 5 bases at V and 0 bases at J; junction bases unmatched: 7. The length of the CDR3 is 15 residues. CDR3 in amino acids: CASSHGTAFSYEQYF. CDR3 sequence (DNA): TGTGCCAGCAGTCACGGGACAGCTTTCTCCTACGAGCAGTACTTC.

On this clonotype: A much more abundant neighbour one base away suggests this may be a read error. The conserved phenylalanine or tryptophan normally closing the CDR3 is absent here, so this likely arose from a read error. The chain joins TRBV3-1 to TRBJ1-2; tentatively, D is TRBD1 (5 bases). Germline CDR1 reads LGHDT; CDR2 reads YNNKEL (reference sequence). The V gene lost 3 bases and the J gene lost 4 bases, with 12 bases spanning the gap. CDR3 size: 14 residues. CDR3 in DNA: TGTGCCAGCAGCCATGGGGCATTAAGCTATGGCTACACCCTC. It translates to CASSHGALSYGYTL.

This chain joins TRBV10-2 and TRBJ2-3; perhaps TRBD2 as D (6 bases). The CDR3 has 11 amino acids. Looked up from germline, CDR1 is WSHSY and CDR2 is SAAADI. V was clipped by 6 bases and J by 11 bases, with 12 bases between them. DNA of the CDR3: TGCGCCAGCAGACCGGAGGGGAGGCAGTATTTT. It codes for CASRPEGRQYF.

V gene TRBV20-1 combines with J gene TRBJ1-1, with unresolved D. V lost 2 bases and J 5 bases, leaving 15 bases between the germline ends. The CDR3 runs 14 residues. The germline V gene has CDR1 DFQATT and CDR2 SNEGSKA (reference sequence). The CDR3 bases are TGCAGTGCTAGAAATCGGTGGATGGGTACTGAAGCTTTCTTT. It is translated as CSARNRWMGTEAFF.

This clonotype was found many times. The rearrangement links TRBV6-5 to TRBJ2-3, with a possible D match to TRBD2 (5 bases). V lost 4 bases and J lost 0, with 8 bases in between. Germline V gives CDR1 MNHEY, CDR2 SVGAGI. The CDR3 consists of 14 residues. Here the CDR3 DNA reads TGTGCCAGCAGTTGGAGGAGTAGCACAGATACGCAGTATTTT. This encodes CASSWRSSTDTQYF.

The chain uses TRBV20-1 and TRBJ1-6; maybe TRBD1 (5 bases). CDR3 size: 14 residues. Trimming cost V 5 bases and J 9 bases, with 17 bases left between them. CDR1 DFQATT and CDR2 SNEGSKA come from the germline V gene (reference sequence). This CDR3 reads CSAPRDGHGSPLHF. The CDR3 DNA is TGCAGTGCTCCCCGGGACGGACATGGTTCACCCCTCCACTTT.